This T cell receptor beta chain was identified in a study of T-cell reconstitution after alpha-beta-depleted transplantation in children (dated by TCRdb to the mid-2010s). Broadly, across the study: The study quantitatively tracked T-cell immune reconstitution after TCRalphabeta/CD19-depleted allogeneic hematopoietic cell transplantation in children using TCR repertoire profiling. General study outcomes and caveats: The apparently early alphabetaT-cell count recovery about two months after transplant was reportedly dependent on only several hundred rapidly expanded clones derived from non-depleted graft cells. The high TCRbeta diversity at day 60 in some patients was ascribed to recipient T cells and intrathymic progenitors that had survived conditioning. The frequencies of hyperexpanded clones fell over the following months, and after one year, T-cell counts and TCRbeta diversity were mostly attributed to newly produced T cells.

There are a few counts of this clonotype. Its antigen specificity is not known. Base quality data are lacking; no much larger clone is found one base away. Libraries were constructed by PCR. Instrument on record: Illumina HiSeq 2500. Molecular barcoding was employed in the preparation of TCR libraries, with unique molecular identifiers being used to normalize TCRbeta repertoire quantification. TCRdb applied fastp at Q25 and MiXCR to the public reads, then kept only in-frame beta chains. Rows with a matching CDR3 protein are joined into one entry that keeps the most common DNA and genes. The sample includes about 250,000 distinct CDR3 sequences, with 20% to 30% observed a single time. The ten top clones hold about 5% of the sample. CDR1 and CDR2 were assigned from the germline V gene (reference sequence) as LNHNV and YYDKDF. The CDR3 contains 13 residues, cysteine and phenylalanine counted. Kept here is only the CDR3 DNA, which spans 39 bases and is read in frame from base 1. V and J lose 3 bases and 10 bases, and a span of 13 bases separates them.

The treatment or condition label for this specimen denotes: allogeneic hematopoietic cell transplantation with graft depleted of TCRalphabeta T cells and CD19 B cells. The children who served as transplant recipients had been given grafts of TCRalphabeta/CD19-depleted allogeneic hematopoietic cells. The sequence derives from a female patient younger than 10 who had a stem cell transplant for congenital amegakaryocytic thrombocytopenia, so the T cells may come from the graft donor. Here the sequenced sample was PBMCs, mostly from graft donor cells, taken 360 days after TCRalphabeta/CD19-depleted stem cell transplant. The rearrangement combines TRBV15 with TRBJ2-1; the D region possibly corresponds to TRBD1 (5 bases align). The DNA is TGTGCCACCAGCAGTAGGGCGCAGGGAGAGCAGTTCTTC. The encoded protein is CATSSRAQGEQFF.